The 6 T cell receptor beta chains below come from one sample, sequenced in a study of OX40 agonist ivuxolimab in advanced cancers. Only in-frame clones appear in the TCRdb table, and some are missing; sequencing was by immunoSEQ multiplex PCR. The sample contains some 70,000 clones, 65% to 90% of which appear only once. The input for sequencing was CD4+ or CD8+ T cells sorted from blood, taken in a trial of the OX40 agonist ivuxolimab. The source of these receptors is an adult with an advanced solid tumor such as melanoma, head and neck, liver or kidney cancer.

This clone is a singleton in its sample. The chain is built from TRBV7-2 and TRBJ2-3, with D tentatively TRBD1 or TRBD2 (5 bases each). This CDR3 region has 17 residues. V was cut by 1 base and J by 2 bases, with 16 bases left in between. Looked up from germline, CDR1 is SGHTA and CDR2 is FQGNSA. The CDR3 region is CASSLDGTHIFTDTQYF. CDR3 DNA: TGTGCCAGCAGCTTAGATGGGACCCACATATTCACAGATACGCAGTATTTT.

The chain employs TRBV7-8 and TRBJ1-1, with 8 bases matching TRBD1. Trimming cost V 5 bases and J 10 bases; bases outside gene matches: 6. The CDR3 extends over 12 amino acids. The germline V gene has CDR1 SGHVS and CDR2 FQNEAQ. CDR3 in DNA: TGTGCCAGCAGCCCGGACAGGGCGGGAGCTTTCTTT. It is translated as CASSPDRAGAFF. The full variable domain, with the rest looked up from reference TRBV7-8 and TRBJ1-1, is GAGVSQSPRYKVAKRGQDVALRCDPISGHVSLFWYQQALGQGPEFLTYFQNEAQLDKSGLPSDRFFAERPEGSVSTLKIQRTQQEDSAVYLCASSPDRAGAFFGQGTRLTVV.

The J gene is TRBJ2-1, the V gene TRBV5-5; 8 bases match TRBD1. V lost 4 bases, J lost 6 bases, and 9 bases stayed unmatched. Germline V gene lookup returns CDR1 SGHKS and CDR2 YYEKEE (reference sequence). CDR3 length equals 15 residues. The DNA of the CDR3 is TGTGCCAGCAGCCCCGGGACAGGTTACGGCAATGAGCAGTTCTTC. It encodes CASSPGTGYGNEQFF.

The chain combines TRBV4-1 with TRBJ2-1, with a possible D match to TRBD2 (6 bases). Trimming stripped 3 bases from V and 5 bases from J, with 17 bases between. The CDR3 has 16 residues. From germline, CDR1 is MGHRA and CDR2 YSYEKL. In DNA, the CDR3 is TGCGCCAGCAGCCAGGGGATCCTAGCGCCCAACAATGAGCAGTTCTTC. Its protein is CASSQGILAPNNEQFF.

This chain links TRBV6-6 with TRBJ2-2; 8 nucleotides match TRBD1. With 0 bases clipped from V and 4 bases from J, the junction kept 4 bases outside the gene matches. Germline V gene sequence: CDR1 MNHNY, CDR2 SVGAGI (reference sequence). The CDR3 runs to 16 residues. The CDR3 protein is CASSYSTGVGTGELFF. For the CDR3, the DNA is TGTGCCAGCAGTTACTCGACAGGGGTCGGCACCGGGGAGCTGTTTTTT.

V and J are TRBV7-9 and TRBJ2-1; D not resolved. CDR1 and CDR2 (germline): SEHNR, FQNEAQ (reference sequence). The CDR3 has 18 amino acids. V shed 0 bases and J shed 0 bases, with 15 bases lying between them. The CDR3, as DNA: TGTGCCAGCAGCTTAGCGCTTCTTTTAGTAAGCTCCTACAATGAGCAGTTCTTC. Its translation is CASSLALLLVSSYNEQFF. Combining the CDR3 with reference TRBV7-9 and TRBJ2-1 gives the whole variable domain DTGVSQNPRHKITKRGQNVTFRCDPISEHNRLYWYRQTLGQGPEFLTYFQNEAQLEKSRLLSDRFSAERPKGSFSTLEIQRTEQGDSAMYLCASSLALLLVSSYNEQFFGPGTRLTVL.